This T cell receptor (beta chain) was obtained from a study of cytomegalovirus exposure and HLA in healthy donors. Notes on this clone: The antigen is undetermined.

Trimming removed 5 bases from V and 6 bases from J, with 21 bases in between. The CDR3 is 16 residues long. CDR1 is MGHDK, CDR2 SYGVNS, per germline. Notes on the study in general: An analysis was carried out later, and it reportedly showed fewer N-insertions in an Asian-associated ancestry cluster than the approximately 680-donor mean. Sequencing depth across donors, presence/absence analyses assumed, was roughly uniform.

A multiplex PCR was run with 60 Vbeta primers and 13 Jbeta primers. TCRdb keeps only in-frame clones here, not all; method: immunoSEQ multiplex PCR. This table holds 140,000 or so clones, roughly 80% found once. The sample comprised PBMCs. The chain employs TRBV25-1 and TRBJ2-3; tentative D call: TRBD2 (5 bases). The sequence derives from a female donor in good health and CMV-seronegative. DNA for the CDR3: TGTGCCAGCAGTCCTAGTGACCGGCTAGCTTCGGATACGCAGTATTTT. This translates into CASSPSDRLASDTQYF.